This passage covers 9 T cell receptor beta chains from one sample sequenced in a study of T cell responses to AZD1222 COVID-19 vaccine. Libraries were prepared by immunoSEQ multiplex PCR; TCRdb keeps only in-frame clonotypes and omits some of them. This repertoire shows 25,000 to 35,000 clones, roughly nine tenths found once; its top ten account for 1% to 1.5%. Sequenced material: peripheral blood, taken on day 0 of AZD1222 vaccination. The source is an adult in good health.

CDR3 DNA: TGTGCCAGCAGTGAATGGGGCGGGGTCCAATACGATGAGCAGTTCTTC. Translating it yields CASSEWGGVQYDEQFF. This chain uses TRBV25-1 with TRBJ2-1; the D gene is possibly TRBD2 (6 bases). Germline-derived CDR1 and CDR2 are MGHDK and SYGVNS. The CDR3 runs 16 residues. V was trimmed by 1 base and J by 8 bases, leaving 18 bases between them.

The CDR3 sequence is CASSFIPTRDTQYF. CDR3 bases: TGTGCCAGCAGCTTCATACCTACCAGGGATACGCAGTATTTT. This chain uses TRBV13 with TRBJ2-3; no clear D. The germline CDR1 and CDR2 sequences are PRHDT and FYEKMQ (reference sequence). CDR3 length: 14 amino acids. Between the trimmed V and J ends, which lost 3 bases and 6 bases, there was a span of 13 bases. Together with reference TRBV13 and TRBJ2-3, the CDR3 gives the full variable domain: AAGVIQSPRHLIKEKRETATLKCYPIPRHDTVYWYQQGPGQDPQFLISFYEKMQSDKGSIPDRFSAQQFSDYHSELNMSSLELGDSALYFCASSFIPTRDTQYFGPGTRLTVL.

The rearrangement joins TRBV28 to TRBJ2-7, with TRBD1 as a possible D gene (5 bases). The CDR3 runs 14 residues. Germline V CDR1 and CDR2: MDHEN, SYDVKM. Trimming removed 5 bases from V and 5 bases from J, with 16 bases in between. The CDR3 sequence is CASSGRLGVNEQYF. The CDR3 DNA is TGTGCCAGCAGTGGGCGGCTAGGGGTGAACGAGCAGTACTTC.

V and J are TRBV6-5 and TRBJ1-2; 9 nucleotides agree with TRBD1. The junction had 6 bases not matched to a gene; V was cut back by 4 bases and J by 3 bases. This CDR3 comprises 15 residues. Germline-derived CDR1 and CDR2 are MNHEY and SVGAGI. The CDR3 DNA follows: TGTGCCAGCAGTTCATTGGACAGGGGTGACTATGGCTACACCTTC. Protein: CASSSLDRGDYGYTF.

This clone was seen once. The chain recombines TRBV27 with TRBJ2-1; 7 nucleotides match TRBD2. The V segment lost 3 bases and the J segment 8 bases; nucleotides outside the gene matches: 13. Germline-derived CDR1 and CDR2 are MNHEY and SMNVEV (reference sequence). The CDR3 has 16 amino acids. The DNA of the CDR3 is TGTGCCAGCAGTTTGGGGGGGAGGGCCAGTCGGGATGAGCAGTTCTTC. Protein: CASSLGGRASRDEQFF.

The J gene is TRBJ2-3, the V gene TRBV5-1; 10 bases line up with TRBD2. J lost 3 bases, V lost 2 bases, and 6 bases had no gene match. Germline V gene sequence: CDR1 SGHRS, CDR2 YFSETQ. The CDR3 contains 16 residues. CDR3 sequence: CASSLLSGRSTDTQYF. As DNA, the CDR3 is TGCGCCAGCAGCTTACTTAGCGGGAGGTCGACAGATACGCAGTATTTT.

This chain connects TRBV2 to TRBJ2-5; D is possibly TRBD1 (6 bases). This CDR3 is 14 amino acids long. Trimming removed 6 bases at V and 0 bases at J, with 11 bases between. Germline-derived CDR1 and CDR2 are SNHLY and FYNNEI. The CDR3 protein is CASRKGDNQETQYF. CDR3 nucleotides: TGTGCCAGCAGGAAGGGGGACAACCAAGAGACCCAGTACTTC.

The V gene is TRBV5-4, the J gene TRBJ1-6; D gene ambiguous. CDR1 and CDR2 from the germline V gene are SGHNT and YYREEE (reference sequence). V was cut by 5 bases and J by 0 bases, with 24 bases left in between. The CDR3 is made up of 20 amino acids. The DNA for the CDR3 is TGTGCCAGCAGGCTCACATCCTTGTCCGCTAAGAGCTCCTATAATTCACCCCTCCACTTT. It codes for CASRLTSLSAKSSYNSPLHF.

J is TRBJ2-1 and V is TRBV19; D is unresolved. Germline V gene sequence: CDR1 LNHDA, CDR2 SQIVND (reference sequence). The CDR3 contains 13 residues. V lost 3 bases to trimming and J lost 12 bases, with 15 bases between them. As DNA, the CDR3 is TGTGCCAGTAGTATTAAGAGTCCATTGGGGCAGTTCTTC. Translating it yields CASSIKSPLGQFF.